The next 5 T cell receptor beta chains were all read from a single sample in a study of blood T cell repertoires in COVID-19. Clones were sequenced by immunoSEQ multiplex PCR, and TCRdb holds only the in-frame ones, with some missing. The sample lists 340,000 or so clones; 80% to 90% were seen once. The source material was peripheral blood. The receptors derive from a man in his forties or fifties with active or convalescent COVID-19.

This clone was counted between two and nine times. The chain recombines TRBV7-2 with TRBJ2-2; D is undetermined. The germline CDR1 and CDR2 sequences are SGHTA and FQGNSA. The CDR3 loop spans 15 amino acids. Trimming took 3 bases from V and 3 from J, leaving 11 bases between them. CDR3 loop: CASSLASLDTGELFF. Written as DNA, the CDR3 is TGTGCCAGCAGCTTGGCTAGTCTGGACACCGGGGAGCTGTTTTTT.

This clone was recorded a few times. The J gene is TRBJ1-4, the V gene TRBV6-1; D unresolved. CDR1 MNHNS and CDR2 SASEGT come from the germline V gene. The length of the CDR3 is 12 residues. Deletions cut 3 bases from V and 8 bases from J, with 7 bases between. CDR3 sequence reads: CASSENSEKLFF. The CDR3 coding sequence is TGTGCCAGCAGTGAGAACAGCGAAAAACTGTTTTTT.

The rearrangement links TRBV19 to TRBJ1-5, with D hard to call. V was cut by 7 bases and J by 7 bases, with 14 bases left in between. The CDR3 runs 13 residues. Per germline, CDR1 LNHDA and CDR2 SQIVND (reference sequence). The CDR3 sequence is CASNSRNKQPQHF. In DNA form, the CDR3 reads TGTGCCAGTAATTCCAGAAATAAACAGCCCCAGCATTTT.

The genes are TRBV5-4 and TRBJ1-4, with 7 bases lining up with TRBD1. Germline CDR1 is SGHNT and CDR2 is YYREEE (reference sequence). This CDR3 has 16 amino acids. The ends lost 3 bases at V and 0 bases at J; junction bases unmatched: 5. The CDR3 DNA sequence: TGTGCCAGCAGCTCGGGACAGAGAGCAACTAATGAAAAACTGTTTTTT. Its translation is CASSSGQRATNEKLFF.

J is TRBJ2-7 and V is TRBV5-1, with TRBD2 matching over 8 bases. The germline CDR1 and CDR2 sequences are SGHRS and YFSETQ. J was trimmed by 2 bases and V by 4 bases; bases with no gene match: 8. The CDR3 is 15 amino acids. The CDR3 reads CASSISGVRTYEQYF. CDR3 nucleotide sequence: TGCGCCAGCAGCATTAGCGGGGTTCGGACCTACGAGCAGTACTTC.